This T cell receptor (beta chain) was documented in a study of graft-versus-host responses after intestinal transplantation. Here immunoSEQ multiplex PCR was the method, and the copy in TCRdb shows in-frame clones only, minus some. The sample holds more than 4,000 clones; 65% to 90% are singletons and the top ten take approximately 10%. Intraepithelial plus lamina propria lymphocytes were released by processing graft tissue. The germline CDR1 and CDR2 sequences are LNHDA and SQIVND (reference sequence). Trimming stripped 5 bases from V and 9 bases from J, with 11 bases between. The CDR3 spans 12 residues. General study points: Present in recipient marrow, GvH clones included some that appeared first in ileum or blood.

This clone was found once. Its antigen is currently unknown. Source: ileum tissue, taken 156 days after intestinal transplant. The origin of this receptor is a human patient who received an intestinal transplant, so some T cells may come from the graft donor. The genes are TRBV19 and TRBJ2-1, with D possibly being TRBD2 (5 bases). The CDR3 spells CASSPPGSEQFF. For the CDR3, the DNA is TGTGCCAGTAGTCCCCCGGGGAGTGAGCAGTTCTTC.